The TCR beta chain described here comes from a study of T cell responses to AZD1222 COVID-19 vaccine. Study details: Second-dose intervals of approximately 4 or approximately 12 weeks were pooled. Study observations and caveats: An increase in Spike-specific TCR breadth and depth was observed after two AZD1222 doses.

Trimming took 1 base from V and 3 from J, leaving 12 bases between them. The CDR3 runs to 15 residues. Germline V CDR1 and CDR2: MNHEY, SVGAGI. To note about this clone: The antigen is unknown.

This table comes from immunoSEQ multiplex PCR, and its TCRdb copy is limited to in-frame clones, with some not included. Of 100,000 to 150,000 clones detected, roughly nine tenths appear once; the ten largest clones hold approximately 6%. The sequence was obtained from an adult in good health. This sample comprised peripheral blood, obtained on day 0 of AZD1222 vaccination. This rearrangement joins TRBV6-5 to TRBJ1-1, with D maybe TRBD1 (5 bases). The CDR3 DNA is TGTGCCAGCAGTTACTATGGGGCGCGTTACACTGAAGCTTTCTTT. Protein product: CASSYYGARYTEAFF.